The 30 T cell receptor beta chains presented below share a single source sample, sequenced in a study of OX40 agonist ivuxolimab in advanced cancers. Here immunoSEQ multiplex PCR was the method, and the copy in TCRdb shows in-frame clones only, minus some. Among 65,000 to 100,000 clones listed, just over 85% were seen once. Sequencing used CD4+ or CD8+ T cells sorted from blood, obtained in a trial of the OX40 agonist ivuxolimab. These receptor sequences come from an adult with an advanced solid tumor such as melanoma, head and neck, liver or kidney cancer.

Details on this clone: Additional DNA sequences in this sample encode the identical CDR3. The rearrangement links TRBV7-3 to TRBJ2-1; D is ambiguous. Germline V gene lookup returns CDR1 SGHTA and CDR2 FQGTGA. V was pared by 0 bases and J by 5 bases, with 5 bases between. This CDR3 is 13 amino acids long. CDR3 in amino acids: CASSLTADNEQFF. The DNA of the CDR3 is TGTGCCAGCAGCTTAACGGCGGACAATGAGCAGTTCTTC. The variable domain in full, completed from reference TRBV7-3 and TRBJ2-1, reads GAGVSQTPSNKVTEKGKYVELRCDPISGHTALYWYRQSLGQGPEFLIYFQGTGAADDSGLPNDRFFAVRPEGSVSTLKIQRTERGDSAVYLCASSLTADNEQFFGPGTRLTVL.

V gene TRBV6-5 combines with J gene TRBJ2-7; tentative D call: TRBD1 (5 bases). Germline CDR1 reads MNHEY; CDR2 reads SVGAGI. The CDR3 totals 15 residues. The V and J ends lost 2 bases and 1 base respectively, with 12 bases between them. The DNA for the CDR3 is TGTGCCAGCAGTTACAGGACAAGGGGTTCCTACGAGCAGTACTTC. Translated: CASSYRTRGSYEQYF.

The chain combines TRBV9 with TRBJ1-3; D perhaps matches TRBD1 (6 bases). Trimming took off 3 bases at V and 4 bases at J, with 17 bases between the two ends. The CDR3 covers 16 residues. Germline values: CDR1 SGDLS, CDR2 YYNGEE. DNA for the CDR3: TGTGCCAGCAGCGCCCAATCAGGGGCGTTCGGAAACACCATATATTTT. This translates into CASSAQSGAFGNTIYF.

The rearrangement joins TRBV19 to TRBJ2-7, with 10 bases aligning to TRBD1. The ends lost 9 bases at V and 2 bases at J; junction bases unmatched: 4. The CDR3 covers 13 residues. Germline CDR1 LNHDA, CDR2 SQIVND (reference sequence). CDR3 sequence: CASRDRGTYEQYF. The CDR3 bases are TGTGCCAGCCGGGACAGGGGCACCTACGAGCAGTACTTC.

This clone was detected once. V gene TRBV2 combines with J gene TRBJ2-7; possible D gene TRBD2, 5 bases. Germline V lookup: CDR1 SNHLY, CDR2 FYNNEI. V gave up 7 bases and J gave up 6 bases, with 13 bases separating them. This CDR3 is built from 12 residues. CDR3 amino acids: CASNSGFAEQYF. CDR3 coding DNA: TGTGCCAGCAATTCGGGGTTCGCCGAGCAGTACTTC.

The V call is TRBV7-2, the J call TRBJ2-2; TRBD2 matches at 9 bases. J was trimmed by 7 bases and V by 3 bases; bases with no gene match: 15. The CDR3 length is 18 residues. Germline V CDR1 and CDR2: SGHTA, FQGNSA. The CDR3 protein is CASSFSARGLALGGELFF. The DNA for the CDR3 is TGTGCCAGCAGCTTTTCAGCCCGGGGACTAGCCCTGGGCGGGGAGCTGTTTTTT.

V is TRBV2 and J is TRBJ2-3, with D possibly matching TRBD2 (6 bases). Germline CDR1 and CDR2: SNHLY and FYNNEI. The CDR3 runs 14 residues. The ends were cut back, 6 bases at V and 4 bases at J, with 14 bases in the middle. DNA for the CDR3: TGTGCCAGCAGACCCCAGGGAGGTGCAGATACGCAGTATTTT. This codes for CASRPQGGADTQYF. Using reference TRBV2 and TRBJ2-3 for the parts outside the CDR3, the full variable domain is EPEVTQTPSHQVTQMGQEVILRCVPISNHLYFYWYRQILGQKVEFLVSFYNNEISEKSEIFDDQFSVERPDGSNFTLKIRSTKLEDSAMYFCASRPQGGADTQYFGPGTRLTVL.

The chain carries TRBV6-5 and TRBJ2-1; 11 bases line up with TRBD2. The trim removed 6 bases at V and 6 bases at J, leaving 7 bases unmatched. Germline CDR1 MNHEY, CDR2 SVGAGI. The CDR3 length is 15 residues. The CDR3 DNA reads TGTGCCAGCAGCCTTACCGGACTAGCGGGCAATGAGCAGTTCTTC. Translated, it gives CASSLTGLAGNEQFF.

The rearrangement uses TRBV6-6 and TRBJ2-7; TRBD2 might be the D (5 bases). Trimming removed 3 bases from V and 3 bases from J, with 9 bases in between. The CDR3 extends over 13 amino acids. Germline CDR1 is MNHNY and CDR2 is SVGAGI (reference sequence). This CDR3 reads CASSYPGNYEQYF. In DNA form, the CDR3 reads TGTGCCAGCAGTTATCCGGGGAACTACGAGCAGTACTTC.

This clone was observed a single time. The CDR3 sequence: CASSLRQNTEAFF. In nucleotides, the CDR3 is TGTGCCAGCAGCCTTAGACAGAACACTGAAGCTTTCTTT. This chain joins TRBV27 and TRBJ1-1; unclear D gene. V lost 6 bases to trimming and J lost 1 base, with 9 bases between them. CDR1 is MNHEY, CDR2 SMNVEV, per germline (reference sequence). The CDR3 loop spans 13 amino acids.

This rearrangement joins TRBV9 to TRBJ2-1; TRBD2 agrees at 10 bases. Germline CDR1 reads SGDLS; CDR2 reads YYNGEE. V dropped 4 bases and J dropped 3; count of bases not matched to a gene: 4. The CDR3 length is 15 residues. CDR3 coding DNA: TGTGCCAGCAGCACAAGGACTAGCGGCTACAATGAGCAGTTCTTC. As protein: CASSTRTSGYNEQFF.

V usage is TRBV18 and J usage is TRBJ1-5; no firm D call. The CDR3 covers 13 residues. V lost 5 bases and J 5 bases, leaving 10 bases between the germline ends. Germline CDR1 and CDR2: KGHSH and LQKENI. The CDR3 sequence: CASSTETHQPQHF. CDR3 DNA sequence: TGTGCCAGCTCAACTGAGACTCATCAGCCCCAGCATTTT.

Concerning this clone itself: Other DNA sequences in this sample translate to the same CDR3. The chain carries TRBV29-1 and TRBJ2-5; 10 bases fit TRBD1. Unmatched junction bases numbered 7, after V lost 5 bases and J lost 4 bases. The germline gives CDR1 SQVTM, CDR2 ANQGSEA. The CDR3 contains 14 residues. The CDR3 is CSVPTGGSSETQYF. The CDR3 region has the DNA TGCAGCGTTCCGACAGGGGGCTCTTCAGAGACCCAGTACTTC.

The chain joins TRBV6-5 to TRBJ1-5; the D is unclear. The germline V gene encodes CDR1 MNHEY and CDR2 SVGAGI. The V gene lost 7 bases and the J gene lost 3 bases, with 7 bases spanning the gap. The CDR3 spans 12 residues. The CDR3 sequence is CASKGNNQPQHF. The CDR3, as DNA: TGTGCCAGCAAAGGGAACAATCAGCCCCAGCATTTT.

This clone has just one count. This rearrangement joins TRBV7-3 to TRBJ1-2, with 9 bases lining up with TRBD1. The germline V gene has CDR1 SGHTA and CDR2 FQGTGA. With V trimmed by 5 bases and J by 4 bases, 5 bases remained unmatched. There are 14 residues in the CDR3. In nucleotides, the CDR3 is TGTGCCAGCAGCCAAGCGGGACAGGGCTATGGCTACACCTTC. It codes for CASSQAGQGYGYTF.

The rearrangement links TRBV28 to TRBJ1-2; D possibly corresponds to TRBD1 (6 bases). This CDR3 has 15 residues. V was clipped by 8 bases and J by 0 bases, with 16 bases between them. The germline gives CDR1 MDHEN, CDR2 SYDVKM. The DNA for the CDR3 is TGTGCCAGCCGGGGAACGTGGACAGCTAACTATGGCTACACCTTC. Protein product: CASRGTWTANYGYTF.

The V and J genes are TRBV21-1 and TRBJ1-4. TRBV21-1 is marked as a pseudogene. This CDR3 is built from 15 residues. The CDR3 spells CASSNLRVPNEKLFF. In DNA form, the CDR3 reads TGTGCCAGCAGCAATTTAAGAGTCCCGAATGAAAAACTGTTTTTT.

V usage is TRBV5-5 and J usage is TRBJ1-4; D gene unclear. Trimming shortened V by 3 bases and J by 0 bases, and 15 bases separated the two germline ends. Looked up from germline, CDR1 is SGHKS and CDR2 is YYEKEE (reference sequence). The CDR3 consists of 17 residues. This CDR3 reads CASSWVGSVATNEKLFF. The CDR3 DNA reads as TGTGCCAGCAGCTGGGTGGGAAGCGTCGCAACTAATGAAAAACTGTTTTTT.

The chain joins TRBV25-1 to TRBJ1-1; tentatively, D is TRBD1 (5 bases). Germline CDR1 is MGHDK and CDR2 is SYGVNS. The CDR3 is 13 residues long. V gave up 6 bases and J gave up 4 bases, with 12 bases separating them. The CDR3 bases are TGTGCCAGCAGCGGACTAGGGGTCACTGAAGCTTTCTTT. Translation: CASSGLGVTEAFF.

V is TRBV5-4 and J is TRBJ2-2; weak D call: TRBD1 (5 bases). From germline, CDR1 is SGHNT and CDR2 YYREEE (reference sequence). The CDR3 runs to 17 residues. The V and J ends lost 4 bases and 0 bases respectively, with 16 bases between them. The CDR3 DNA sequence: TGTGCCAGCAGCCCTCAGGGCCGTGGTGCGAACACCGGGGAGCTGTTTTTT. As protein: CASSPQGRGANTGELFF. The whole variable domain, filled in from reference TRBV5-4 and TRBJ2-2, reads ETGVTQSPTHLIKTRGQQVTLRCSSQSGHNTVSWYQQALGQGPQFIFQYYREEENGRGNFPPRFSGLQFPNYSSELNVNALELDDSALYLCASSPQGRGANTGELFFGEGSRLTVL.

This clone showed up just a few times. CDR3 loop: CASSAGGGNTIYF. The DNA of the CDR3 is TGTGCCAGCAGTGCGGGCGGGGGCAACACCATATATTTT. The chain couples TRBV28 to TRBJ1-3; D might be TRBD1 (6 bases). CDR1 is MDHEN, CDR2 SYDVKM, per germline. The CDR3 extends over 13 amino acids. Trimming left V 5 bases short and J 7 bases short, with 12 bases between.

This rearrangement joins TRBV7-6 to TRBJ1-5; 7 bases align to TRBD1. With V trimmed by 5 bases and J by 1 base, 2 bases remained unmatched. Germline assignment: CDR1 SGHVS and CDR2 FNYEAQ. The CDR3 covers 14 residues. CDR3 DNA: TGTGCCAGCAGCCAGGGACAGAGCAATCAGCCCCAGCATTTT. This translates into CASSQGQSNQPQHF.

V usage is TRBV28 and J usage is TRBJ2-3; D is undetermined. In germline, CDR1 is MDHEN, CDR2 SYDVKM. CDR3 length: 12 amino acids. The V and J ends lost 8 bases and 2 bases respectively, with 8 bases between them. Written as DNA, the CDR3 is TGTGCCAGCGTAAGGGACACAGATACGCAGTATTTT. It translates to CASVRDTDTQYF.

The J gene is TRBJ2-5, the V gene TRBV6-6; D call uncertain. CDR3 length equals 13 residues. Between the trimmed V and J ends, which lost 4 bases and 3 bases, there was a span of 9 bases. From germline, CDR1 is MNHNY and CDR2 SVGAGI (reference sequence). The CDR3 protein is CASSSRIKETQYF. CDR3 coding DNA: TGTGCCAGCAGTTCACGGATAAAAGAGACCCAGTACTTC.

This chain links TRBV6-6 with TRBJ2-1; TRBD2 matches 11 bases. This CDR3 spans 15 amino acids. CDR1 MNHNY and CDR2 SVGAGI come from the germline V gene (reference sequence). J gave up 7 bases and V 4 bases, and 6 bases lay outside the gene matches. CDR3 region: CASSLIAGGPNEQFF. For the CDR3, the DNA is TGTGCCAGCAGTTTAATAGCGGGAGGGCCTAATGAGCAGTTCTTC.

The chain carries TRBV15 and TRBJ2-3; 7 nucleotides align to TRBD1. The CDR3 is 15 residues long. V shed 4 bases and J 2 bases; nucleotides not matched to a gene: 6. CDR1 and CDR2 (germline): LNHNV, YYDKDF (reference sequence). CDR3 nucleotide sequence: TGTGCCACCAGCAAGGGACAGACTATCACAGATACGCAGTATTTT. Translated: CATSKGQTITDTQYF.

The chain has TRBV6-5 and TRBJ1-5; no clear D gene. The CDR3 is made up of 13 amino acids. Trimming stripped 5 bases from V and 7 bases from J, with 12 bases between. From germline, CDR1 is MNHEY and CDR2 SVGAGI. The CDR3 DNA is TGTGCCAGCAGTCCGGTTCAGGAACAGCCCCAGCATTTT. Residues: CASSPVQEQPQHF.

J is TRBJ2-3 and V is TRBV29-1; possible D gene TRBD1, 6 bases. Trimming cost V 6 bases and J 3 bases, with 13 bases left between them. The CDR3 is 13 amino acids. Looked up from germline, CDR1 is SQVTM and CDR2 is ANQGSEA. The CDR3: CSVIPQGTDTQYF. For the CDR3, the DNA is TGCAGCGTAATTCCTCAGGGGACAGATACGCAGTATTTT.

CDR3 sequence: CASSEYRQGEQFF. CDR3 nucleotides: TGTGCCAGCAGTGAATATAGACAGGGTGAGCAGTTCTTC. The genes are TRBV25-1 and TRBJ2-1; 7 bases agree with TRBD1. The CDR3 is 13 amino acids. V was clipped by 0 bases and J by 9 bases; unmatched bases: 2. Germline V lookup: CDR1 MGHDK, CDR2 SYGVNS.

The rearrangement links TRBV27 to TRBJ1-4; D is unclear. This CDR3 has 14 residues. The V end lost 6 bases, the J end lost 7 bases, and 15 bases lay between the germline ends. Germline CDR1 is MNHEY and CDR2 is SMNVEV (reference sequence). CDR3 nucleotide sequence: TGTGCCAGCAGCCGGGGTGCCCGGGGTGAAAAACTGTTTTTT. It translates to CASSRGARGEKLFF.